This entry lists 11 T cell receptor beta chains sequenced from one sample in a study of regulatory T cells in long-lasting Graves disease. Construction of TCR beta libraries relied on iRepertoire HTBI primers and on Arm-PCR targeting CDR3 regions. TCRdb used MiXCR to reprocess the multiplex PCR reads, holding one entry per CDR3 protein. The sample includes about 460,000 distinct CDR3 sequences, about 20% of them seen just once. Indicated time point: persistent/refractory GD, antithyroid drugs over 5 years with positive TRAb. The authors made the TCR library using RNA they extracted from PBMCs. Source: peripheral blood mononuclear cells (PBMCs), taken when the disease was refractory, from a patient treated with antithyroid drugs. The receptors derive from a female donor with Graves disease.

The chain couples TRBV5-6 to TRBJ1-2; TRBD1 matches 8 bases. CDR1 SGHDT and CDR2 YYEEEE come from the germline V gene. V trimming: 0 bases; J trimming: 7 bases; junction bases outside the gene matches: 8. This CDR3 is built from 15 residues. Here the CDR3 reads CASSLGRQGNSGYTF. The CDR3 coding sequence is TGTGCCAGCAGCTTGGGCCGACAGGGGAACAGTGGCTACACCTTC. The full variable domain, in which reference TRBV5-6 and TRBJ1-2 provide the parts outside the CDR3, is DAGVTQSPTHLIKTRGQQVTLRCSPKSGHDTVSWYQQALGQGPQFIFQYYEEEERQRGNFPDRFSGHQFPNYSSELNVNALLLGDSALYLCASSLGRQGNSGYTFGSGTRLTVV.

This clonotype has a handful of counts. The chain links TRBV19 to TRBJ1-2; 9 nucleotides agree with TRBD1. The V segment lost 1 base and the J segment 2 bases; nucleotides outside the gene matches: 2. This CDR3 contains 15 residues. Germline CDR1 is LNHDA and CDR2 is SQIVND (reference sequence). As DNA, the CDR3 is TGTGCCAGTAGTATAGTGACAGGGGGAAACTATGGCTACACCTTC. The encoded protein is CASSIVTGGNYGYTF. The whole variable domain, remainder taken from reference TRBV19 and TRBJ1-2, is DGGITQSPKYLFRKEGQNVTLSCEQNLNHDAMYWYRQDPGQGLRLIYYSQIVNDFQKGDIAEGYSVSREKKESFPLTVTSAQKNPTAFYLCASSIVTGGNYGYTFGSGTRLTVV.

The chain combines TRBV6-2 or TRBV6-3 with TRBJ1-1; a possible D gene is TRBD1 (5 bases). The CDR3 contains 14 residues. CDR1 is MNHEY and CDR2 is SVGEGT in the germline V gene. Trimming removed 5 bases from V and 1 base from J, with 11 bases in between. CDR3 region: CASSEEGRNTEAFF. CDR3 DNA: TGTGCCAGCAGTGAGGAGGGGAGGAACACTGAAGCTTTCTTT.

Concerning this clonotype: A much larger clone sits a single nucleotide away, making a read error possible. V and J are TRBV19 and TRBJ1-1; 9 bases line up with TRBD1. CDR1 LNHDA and CDR2 SQIVND come from the germline V gene (reference sequence). The CDR3 consists of 14 residues. The CDR3 DNA is TGTGCCAGTAGTGGGGACAGGGCGAACACTGAAGCTCTCTTT. This sequence encodes CASSGDRANTEALF. The whole variable domain, remainder taken from reference TRBV19 and TRBJ1-1, is DGGITQSPKYLFRKEGQNVTLSCEQNLNHDAMYWYRQDPGQGLRLIYYSQIVNDFQKGDIAEGYSVSREKKESFPLTVTSAQKNPTAFYLCASSGDRANTEALFGQGTRLTVV.

V usage is TRBV19 and J usage is TRBJ2-7; D perhaps matches TRBD2 (6 bases). This CDR3 has 14 amino acids. Per germline, CDR1 LNHDA and CDR2 SQIVND (reference sequence). Trimming pared 5 bases from V and 2 bases from J, leaving 13 bases between. CDR3 sequence reads: CASSGWGEAYEQYF. The CDR3 region has the DNA TGTGCCAGTAGTGGGTGGGGGGAAGCCTACGAGCAGTACTTC.

This clonotype has just a few counts. J is TRBJ2-7 and V is TRBV20-1; 7 bases are a match to TRBD1. This CDR3 contains 13 residues. Trimming removed 4 bases from V and 5 bases from J; junction bases left unmatched: 8. Germline CDR1 and CDR2: DFQATT and SNEGSKA (reference sequence). CDR3 loop: CSATRTGWDEQYF. CDR3 sequence (DNA): TGCAGTGCTACCCGGACAGGCTGGGACGAGCAGTACTTC.

This clonotype was seen only once. V gene TRBV30 combines with J gene TRBJ1-1; D not certain. The germline V gene has CDR1 GTSNPN and CDR2 SVGIG (reference sequence). The CDR3 spans 12 residues. The V gene lost 4 bases and the J gene lost 2 bases, with 8 bases spanning the gap. The CDR3 protein is CAWTEGNTEAFF. CDR3 DNA: TGTGCCTGGACCGAGGGAAACACTGAAGCTTTCTTT.

This clonotype was seen ten or more times. This chain uses TRBV2 with TRBJ2-5; tentative D call: TRBD2 (5 bases). Germline assignment: CDR1 SNHLY and CDR2 FYNNEI. The CDR3 is 13 residues long. V was pared by 1 base and J by 7 bases, with 10 bases between. The DNA for the CDR3 is TGTGCCAGCAGTGAAGTGGTCCGGGGGACCCAGTACTTC. It codes for CASSEVVRGTQYF.

This sequence joins TRBV20-1 and TRBJ2-2; tentative D call: TRBD2 (6 bases). In germline, CDR1 is DFQATT, CDR2 SNEGSKA (reference sequence). The CDR3 sequence is 16 residues long. Trimming cost V 5 bases and J 0 bases, with 16 bases left between them. CDR3 sequence: CSALARLDANTGELFF. As DNA, the CDR3 is TGCAGTGCTCTTGCCCGACTAGACGCGAACACCGGGGAGCTGTTTTTT.

This clonotype was seen a handful of times. The genes are TRBV12-5 and TRBJ1-5, with 8 bases identical to TRBD1. V trimming: 6 bases; J trimming: 2 bases; junction bases outside the gene matches: 3. The germline gives CDR1 LGHNT, CDR2 FRNRAP. The CDR3 has 14 amino acids. CDR3 loop: CASGSGGRNQPQHF. The DNA for the CDR3 is TGTGCTAGTGGATCAGGGGGCCGCAATCAGCCCCAGCATTTT.

This clonotype turned up a few times. This chain links TRBV5-1 with TRBJ1-2; D call uncertain. Germline-derived CDR1 and CDR2 are SGHRS and YFSETQ. Trimming removed 3 bases from V and 1 base from J, with 10 bases in between. The CDR3 has 14 residues. For the CDR3, the DNA is TGCGCCAGCAGCTCGGAGACGGATAACTATGGCTACACCTTC. This codes for CASSSETDNYGYTF.